The clone carrying this TCR beta chain was counted a few times. This sample was included in a study of blood T cell repertoires in COVID-19. Study as a whole: The analysed material was cDNA or gDNA that came from T cells, B-cell-depleted T cells, or PBMCs.

Produced via immunoSEQ multiplex PCR; TCRdb's table is partial and in-frame only. The sample contains fewer than 250,000 clones, roughly 80% of which appear only once. V shed 4 bases and J 5 bases; nucleotides not matched to a gene: 5. Germline CDR1 is SGHRS and CDR2 is YFSETQ. The length of the CDR3 is 13 residues. The receptor comes from a woman aged 80 or over with acute or convalescent COVID-19. The sequenced material came from peripheral blood. This chain uses TRBV5-1 with TRBJ2-7, with TRBD2 matching over 8 bases. The CDR3 sequence: CASSLGGGNEQYF. CDR3 sequence (DNA): TGCGCCAGCAGCCTCGGCGGGGGGAACGAGCAGTACTTC.